What follows are 10 T cell receptor beta chains derived from one specimen sequenced in a study of blood T cell repertoires in COVID-19. Clones were read by immunoSEQ multiplex PCR, and TCRdb kept only the in-frame ones, dropping some. The table records 100,000 to 150,000 clones, over 75% of them present only once. The sequenced sample was peripheral blood. All receptors derive from an elderly woman with acute or convalescent COVID-19.

The chain recombines TRBV5-1 with TRBJ2-3, with 9 positions matching TRBD1. Germline V gives CDR1 SGHRS, CDR2 YFSETQ. Trimming took 4 bases from V and 6 from J; bases not matched to a gene: 3. The CDR3 runs 13 residues. CDR3 residues: CASSRTGVDTQYF. Written as DNA, the CDR3 is TGCGCCAGCAGCAGGACAGGGGTGGATACGCAGTATTTT.

The V call is TRBV4-3, the J call TRBJ2-5; 7 bases are a match to TRBD1. The CDR3 consists of 15 residues. Germline CDR1 LGHNA, CDR2 YSLEER. J gave up 2 bases and V 4 bases, and 7 bases lay outside the gene matches. CDR3 loop: CASSRMLQGQETQYF. CDR3 DNA: TGCGCCAGCAGCCGAATGCTACAGGGGCAAGAGACCCAGTACTTC.

The chain couples TRBV7-9 to TRBJ1-1, with 8 bases lining up with TRBD1. Per the germline V gene, CDR1 is SEHNR and CDR2 is FQNEAQ (reference sequence). Trimming took 4 bases from V and 7 from J; bases not matched to a gene: 8. This CDR3 spans 14 amino acids. Here the CDR3 reads CASSSQGGRVEAFF. CDR3 in DNA: TGTGCCAGCAGCTCACAGGGGGGTCGGGTTGAAGCTTTCTTT.

The J gene is TRBJ2-1, the V gene TRBV6-6; 7 nucleotides match TRBD2. CDR3 size: 15 residues. Germline lookup yields CDR1 MNHNY and CDR2 SVGAGI (reference sequence). V was clipped by 6 bases and J by 8 bases; unmatched bases: 13. CDR3 in amino acids: CASSPIAGVGHEQFF. The CDR3 DNA sequence: TGTGCCAGCAGCCCGATCGCGGGGGTCGGTCATGAGCAGTTCTTC.

The V call is TRBV19, the J call TRBJ1-5; D gene ambiguous. Per germline, CDR1 LNHDA and CDR2 SQIVND (reference sequence). The CDR3 loop spans 13 amino acids. With 6 bases removed from V and 7 bases from J, the gap between germline ends came to 13 bases. The CDR3 reads CASRRTGNQPQHF. The CDR3 nucleotides read TGTGCCAGTAGGCGGACGGGAAACCAGCCCCAGCATTTT.

The chain has TRBV2 and TRBJ2-7; D unresolved. The CDR3 runs 11 residues. V lost 2 bases and J 3 bases, leaving 2 bases between the germline ends. Looked up from germline, CDR1 is SNHLY and CDR2 is FYNNEI. The CDR3 protein is CASSEYYEQYV. Here the CDR3 DNA reads TGTGCCAGCAGTGAATACTACGAGCAGTACGTC.

This clone appeared once. The J gene is TRBJ1-1, the V gene TRBV18; 7 bases match TRBD1. The CDR3 runs to 15 residues. The ends lost 2 bases at V and 9 bases at J; junction bases unmatched: 12. Germline loops: CDR1 KGHSH, CDR2 LQKENI. Written as DNA, the CDR3 is TGTGCCAGCTCACCAACGGGACAGACACTACCTCAAGCTTTCTTT. Protein product: CASSPTGQTLPQAFF.

Here the CDR3 reads CASLTVLENIQYF. Written as DNA, the CDR3 is TGTGCCAGTTTGACAGTATTAGAAAACATTCAGTACTTC. The V call is TRBV28, the J call TRBJ2-4, with TRBD1 as a possible D gene (5 bases). Germline V gene sequence: CDR1 MDHEN, CDR2 SYDVKM. This CDR3 is 13 amino acids long. V was shortened by 9 bases and J by 5 bases, with 14 bases between the two germline ends.

The genes are TRBV19 and TRBJ2-3, with 11 bases that match TRBD2. Trimming cost V 9 bases and J 2 bases; bases outside gene matches: 13. Germline CDR1 LNHDA, CDR2 SQIVND (reference sequence). This CDR3 contains 17 residues. The CDR3 DNA reads TGTGCCAGCTCGGGTCTGGGACTAGCGGAGACCACAGATACGCAGTATTTT. Translation: CASSGLGLAETTDTQYF.

CDR3 protein: CASSRIAAAKLFF. The CDR3 DNA is TGTGCCAGCAGCCGAATAGCGGCAGCAAAACTGTTTTTT. The chain recombines TRBV14 with TRBJ1-4, with unresolved D. The CDR3 runs to 13 residues. Per the germline V gene, CDR1 is SGHDN and CDR2 is FVKESK. Trimming took 4 bases from V and 10 from J, leaving 13 bases between them.